Shown below are 15 T cell receptor beta chains from a single sample sequenced in a study of T cell responses to AZD1222 COVID-19 vaccine. TCRdb's table, derived via immunoSEQ multiplex PCR, lists solely in-frame clones and lacks some. The sample gives about 130,000 clones, about 88% of which show up once; roughly 20% is in the top ten. The sequencing used peripheral blood, collected on day 0 of MenACWY control vaccination. The receptors shown here come from an adult in good health.

The V call is TRBV5-3, the J call TRBJ2-7, with no clear D. TRBV5-3 is labeled an ORF, and its function is uncertain. The CDR3 contains 11 residues. The germline V and J ends were trimmed by 4 bases and 2 bases, with 4 bases remaining between them. For the CDR3, the DNA is TGTGCCAGAAGCGAAACCTACGAGCAGTACTTC. Amino acids: CARSETYEQYF.

This chain links TRBV13 with TRBJ2-5; tentatively, D is TRBD2 (6 bases). This CDR3 comprises 13 residues. V was pared by 4 bases and J by 5 bases, with 11 bases between. From germline, CDR1 is PRHDT and CDR2 FYEKMQ (reference sequence). CDR3 in DNA: TGTGCCAGCAGCTCCCTCGGAGGGGAGACCCAGTACTTC. This codes for CASSSLGGETQYF.

The V call is TRBV11-1, the J call TRBJ2-7; 10 bases map to TRBD1. The CDR3 totals 14 residues. V dropped 4 bases and J dropped 3; count of bases not matched to a gene: 3. Germline values: CDR1 SGHAT, CDR2 FQDESV (reference sequence). Here the CDR3 DNA reads TGTGCCAGCAGCTCGGGACAGGGGATCTACGAGCAGTACTTC. Amino acids: CASSSGQGIYEQYF.

V usage is TRBV9 and J usage is TRBJ1-5, with 10 nucleotides matching TRBD1. The length of the CDR3 is 15 residues. V lost 4 bases, J lost 9 bases, and 10 bases stayed unmatched. Germline loops: CDR1 SGDLS, CDR2 YYNGEE. The CDR3 loop reads CASSPQGQGHWPQHF. Written as DNA, the CDR3 is TGTGCCAGCAGCCCCCAGGGACAGGGGCATTGGCCCCAGCATTTT.

Written as DNA, the CDR3 is TGCGCCAGCAGCCCCACAGGGGAAGATAATGAAAAACTGTTTTTT. This gives the protein CASSPTGEDNEKLFF. The chain is built from TRBV5-1 and TRBJ1-4; 7 bases match TRBD1. The V gene end was trimmed by 4 bases and the J gene end by 4 bases; junction bases not matched to a gene: 7. CDR1 is SGHRS, CDR2 YFSETQ, per germline. The CDR3 contains 15 residues.

In DNA form, the CDR3 reads TGTGCCAGCAATACGGGACAGGGGGCGCGTGGCACTGAAGCTTTCTTT. Its translation is CASNTGQGARGTEAFF. The chain combines TRBV27 with TRBJ1-1, with TRBD1 matching 12 bases. The CDR3 consists of 16 residues. From germline, CDR1 is MNHEY and CDR2 SMNVEV (reference sequence). V lost 7 bases to trimming and J lost 4 bases; unmatched junction nucleotides: 10.

V gene TRBV27 combines with J gene TRBJ2-7; the match to TRBD2 covers 9 bases. CDR3 size: 13 residues. The germline gives CDR1 MNHEY, CDR2 SMNVEV (reference sequence). V gave up 9 bases and J gave up 3 bases; unmatched junction bases: 6. The DNA of the CDR3 is TGTGCCAGTTCTCCACTAGCGGGCTACGAGCAGTACTTC. Translation: CASSPLAGYEQYF.

The J gene is TRBJ2-1, the V gene TRBV11-2, with TRBD2 matching 11 bases. Germline-derived CDR1 and CDR2 are SGHAT and FQNNGV. The V gene end was trimmed by 5 bases and the J gene end by 6 bases; junction bases not matched to a gene: 6. The CDR3 loop spans 15 amino acids. The CDR3 loop is CASSATSGSSNEQFF. CDR3 in DNA: TGTGCCAGCAGCGCAACTAGCGGGAGCTCCAATGAGCAGTTCTTC.

The chain has TRBV7-2 and TRBJ2-7; the D is unclear. The germline V gene encodes CDR1 SGHTA and CDR2 FQGNSA. The CDR3 sequence is 13 residues long. With 3 bases removed from V and 1 base from J, the gap between germline ends came to 7 bases. The CDR3 here is CASSFGVSYEQYF. The CDR3, as DNA: TGTGCCAGCAGCTTTGGCGTATCCTACGAGCAGTACTTC.

The rearrangement joins TRBV7-6 to TRBJ2-7; tentative D call: TRBD2 (6 bases). With 6 bases removed from V and 0 bases from J, the gap between germline ends came to 15 bases. The CDR3 extends over 15 amino acids. CDR1 and CDR2 from the germline V gene are SGHVS and FNYEAQ. The CDR3 loop is CASSDGTSSSYEQYF. The CDR3 region has the DNA TGTGCCAGCAGTGACGGGACTTCGAGCTCCTACGAGCAGTACTTC.

The V gene is TRBV19, the J gene TRBJ2-1; either TRBD1 or TRBD2 may supply D (5 bases each). CDR3 length equals 11 residues. Germline V CDR1 and CDR2: LNHDA, SQIVND (reference sequence). The V and J ends lost 4 bases and 11 bases respectively, with 9 bases between them. The DNA of the CDR3 is TGTGCCAGTAGTAGTTTGGGACAGCAGTTCTTC. As protein: CASSSLGQQFF.

This clone was detected only once. The rearrangement links TRBV5-1 to TRBJ2-1, with 7 bases fitting TRBD1. Germline V CDR1 and CDR2: SGHRS, YFSETQ. This CDR3 has 15 residues. With 1 base clipped from V and 0 bases from J, the junction kept 1 base outside the gene matches. The CDR3 is CASSLWDSSYNEQFF. DNA for the CDR3: TGCGCCAGCAGCTTGTGGGACAGCTCCTACAATGAGCAGTTCTTC.

This chain connects TRBV27 to TRBJ2-1; D could derive from TRBD1 or TRBD2 (5 bases each). Trimming left V 7 bases short and J 4 bases short, with 17 bases between. The CDR3 has 15 amino acids. Germline assignment: CDR1 MNHEY and CDR2 SMNVEV (reference sequence). The chain's CDR3 is CASTNLGRNYNEQFF. The CDR3 nucleotides are TGTGCCAGCACCAACCTGGGACGGAATTACAATGAGCAGTTCTTC.

V is TRBV19 and J is TRBJ2-1; 9 bases are a match to TRBD2. Germline CDR1 is LNHDA and CDR2 is SQIVND (reference sequence). Germline trimming cut 3 bases from V and 10 bases from J; bases unmatched to any gene: 7. This CDR3 comprises 14 residues. The CDR3 protein is CASSIRGRVNEQFF. CDR3 DNA sequence: TGTGCCAGTAGTATCCGCGGGAGGGTTAACGAGCAGTTCTTC.

The chain has TRBV19 and TRBJ1-1, with D perhaps matching TRBD1 (5 bases). The CDR3 has 14 residues. Trimming pared 3 bases from V and 0 bases from J, leaving 8 bases between. Germline lookup yields CDR1 LNHDA and CDR2 SQIVND (reference sequence). CDR3 nucleotide sequence: TGTGCCAGTAGTATGCAGGGAATGAACACTGAAGCTTTCTTT. As protein: CASSMQGMNTEAFF.